A selection of T cell receptor beta chains follows, all from one sample in a study of regulatory T cells in long-lasting Graves disease. TCRdb re-called the multiplex PCR reads through MiXCR, storing one row per CDR3 protein. The sample has 420,000 or so distinct CDR3 sequences, about a sixth seen once; the top ten hold 23%. The same data also went into a second study, on T cells in Graves' hyperthyroidism and ophthalmopathy.

Here the sequenced sample was peripheral blood mononuclear cells (PBMCs), taken at new diagnosis, from a patient treated with antithyroid drugs. The receptors were sampled from a woman between 18 and 30 years old with Graves disease. The CDR3 runs from the conserved cysteine through the conserved F or W. The order of the fields is D gene, V gene, CDR3 length, clone size, J gene, CDR3 DNA, CDR3 protein. A D gene is named only where the DNA matches it firmly. The size of a clone is reported for some rows only, either as once, few or many, or as a class for expanded clones.

-	TRBV15	15	-	TRBJ2-1	TGTGCCACCAGCACGACTACCCTTCTTTACAATGAGCAGTTCTTC	CATSTTTLLYNEQFF
TRBD1	TRBV3-1	16	few	TRBJ2-2	TGTGCCAGCAGCCAAGATCGACAGGGGTACACCGGGGAGCTGTTTTTT	CASSQDRQGYTGELFF
-	TRBV30	11	many	TRBJ2-2	TGTGCCTGGAGTTACAGGGGGGAGCTGTTTTTT	CAWSYRGELFF
-	TRBV7-2	15	few	TRBJ2-7	TGTGCCAGCAGCTCAAGAGGGGACACCACCTACGAGCAGTACTTC	CASSSRGDTTYEQYF
TRBD2	TRBV11-1	15	many	TRBJ2-1	TGTGCCAGCAGCTTAGCGGGAGGGCCTCCCTATGAGCAGTTCTTC	CASSLAGGPPYEQFF
-	TRBV28	13	many	TRBJ2-7	TGTGCCAGCAGTTTTTTTGAGGGCTACGAGCAGTACTTC	CASSFFEGYEQYF
-	TRBV6-2/TRBV6-3	16	many	TRBJ2-5	TGTGCCAGCAGTTACGAGATGACGGATTGGGAAGAGACCCAGTACTTC	CASSYEMTDWEETQYF
-	TRBV2	13	many	TRBJ1-3	TGTGCCAGCAGGCCCCAGTCGGGGAACACCATATATTTT	CASRPQSGNTIYF
-	TRBV6-1	15	few	TRBJ2-2	TGTGCCAGCAGTGACCTCGGGCGTAGGACCGGGGAGCTGTTTTTT	CASSDLGRRTGELFF
-	TRBV20-1	14	-	TRBJ2-7	TGCAGTGCTAGAGATGGGCGGAGGGGCTACGAGCAGTACTTC	CSARDGRRGYEQYF
-	TRBV28	16	many	TRBJ2-1	TGTGCCAGCAGCCTCTCTCTGAGGTATCCCTACAATGAGCAGTTCTTC	CASSLSLRYPYNEQFF
TRBD1	TRBV7-2	16	-	TRBJ1-3	TGTGCCAGCAGCTTAGAGGGGGCCCTCTCTGGAAACACCATATATTTT	CASSLEGALSGNTIYF
TRBD2	TRBV11-2	15	many	TRBJ2-7	TGTGCCAGCAGCTTTAACCGGGACTACCAATACGAGCAGTACTTC	CASSFNRDYQYEQYF